The 18 T cell receptor beta chains presented below share a single source sample, sequenced in a study of CD4 T cells in relation to SARS-CoV-2 and coronaviruses. The method was immunoSEQ multiplex PCR; TCRdb's version includes in-frame clones alone and lacks a portion of them. The data hold roughly 30,000 clones, with 74% observed a single time. Their antigens remain unidentified. CD4+ T cells from unexposed donors were obtained before the COVID-19 pandemic (2011-2018). After nine to ten days of culture, CD4+ T cells were isolated. The sample comprised CD4+ T cells from PBMCs, cultured in vitro. Every receptor here comes from a human donor in good health.

This clone came up once. The chain has TRBV24-1 and TRBJ2-7; 9 positions agree with TRBD1. Unmatched junction bases numbered 14, after V lost 5 bases and J lost 4 bases. The CDR3 is 17 residues long. The germline V gene has CDR1 KGHDR and CDR2 SFDVKD. Here the CDR3 reads CATSAKPGTGLLYEQYF. CDR3 DNA: TGTGCCACCAGTGCTAAACCCGGGACAGGGCTCCTTTACGAGCAGTACTTC.

Only a few counts were recorded for this clone. The genes are TRBV9 and TRBJ1-6; D ambiguous. The CDR3 sequence is 15 residues long. Germline CDR1 and CDR2: SGDLS and YYNGEE. V was shortened by 4 bases and J by 7 bases, with 15 bases between the two germline ends. The CDR3 is CASSPNRAPNSPLHF. The CDR3 coding sequence is TGTGCCAGCAGCCCTAACCGGGCCCCAAATTCACCCCTCCACTTT.

The chain uses TRBV3-1 (or the pseudogene TRBV3-2) and TRBJ1-2; the D gene is possibly TRBD1 (5 bases). The CDR3 extends over 16 amino acids. CDR1 is LGHDT, CDR2 YNNKEL, per germline (reference sequence). Trimming left V 0 bases short and J 6 bases short, with 17 bases between. CDR3 protein: CASSQEGLEGADGYTF. DNA for the CDR3: TGTGCCAGCAGCCAAGAGGGACTAGAGGGCGCAGATGGCTACACCTTC.

V is TRBV3-1 (or the pseudogene TRBV3-2) and J is TRBJ2-5; D gene unclear. This CDR3 spans 16 amino acids. Germline CDR1 LGHDT, CDR2 YNNKEL (reference sequence). V was pared by 3 bases and J by 3 bases, with 17 bases between. CDR3 in amino acids: CASSHIPSNLEETQYF. Written as DNA, the CDR3 is TGTGCCAGCAGCCACATACCGTCCAACCTTGAAGAGACCCAGTACTTC.

The chain links TRBV29-1 to TRBJ2-3, with TRBD2 matching 7 bases. Germline loops: CDR1 SQVTM, CDR2 ANQGSEA. CDR3 length: 14 residues. With V trimmed by 7 bases and J by 0 bases, 7 bases remained unmatched. In nucleotides, the CDR3 is TGCAGCGCCGATCGGGACTACAGCACAGATACGCAGTATTTT. This sequence encodes CSADRDYSTDTQYF.

The chain carries TRBV7-2 and TRBJ2-7; weak D call: TRBD1 (5 bases). The CDR3 runs 15 residues. Germline CDR1 is SGHTA and CDR2 is FQGNSA. V was pared by 0 bases and J by 0 bases, with 9 bases between. In DNA, the CDR3 is TGTGCCAGCAGCTTAGCAGTACAGGACTCCTACGAGCAGTACTTC. This codes for CASSLAVQDSYEQYF.

The chain couples TRBV7-2 to TRBJ2-2; the match to TRBD2 covers 9 bases. The V gene's germline CDR1 is SGHTA and CDR2 FQGNSA. Unmatched junction bases numbered 10, after V lost 5 bases and J lost 6 bases. The CDR3 has 16 residues. The chain's CDR3 is CASSRLGTSSAGELFF. CDR3 bases: TGTGCCAGCAGCCGGTTGGGGACTAGCAGCGCCGGGGAGCTGTTTTTT. Complete variable domain (other parts from reference TRBV7-2 and TRBJ2-2): GAGVSQSPSNKVTEKGKDVELRCDPISGHTALYWYRQSLGQGLEFLIYFQGNSAPDKSGLPSDRFSAERTGGSVSTLTIQRTQQEDSAVYLCASSRLGTSSAGELFFGEGSRLTVL.

The gene calls are TRBV11-3 and TRBJ2-1, with no clear D. Germline CDR1 and CDR2: SGHNT and YENEEA. Trimming stripped 0 bases from V and 7 bases from J, with 4 bases between. This CDR3 has 12 residues. CDR3: CASSLDSNEQFF. CDR3 coding DNA: TGTGCCAGCAGCTTAGATTCGAATGAGCAGTTCTTC. Based on the CDR3 plus reference TRBV11-3 and TRBJ2-1, the full variable domain is EAGVVQSPRYKIIEKKQPVAFWCNPISGHNTLYWYLQNLGQGPELLIRYENEEAVDDSQLPKDRFSAERLKGVDSTLKIQPAELGDSAVYLCASSLDSNEQFFGPGTRLTVL.

The rearrangement links TRBV7-6 to TRBJ1-4, with TRBD1 identical over 9 bases. The germline V gene encodes CDR1 SGHVS and CDR2 FNYEAQ. This CDR3 is built from 16 residues. J lost 8 bases, V lost 0 bases, and 7 bases had no gene match. The CDR3 spells CASSLAGRQGEEKLFF. In DNA, the CDR3 is TGTGCCAGCAGCTTAGCGGGGCGACAGGGGGAGGAAAAACTGTTTTTT.

As regards this clone: One junction end does not reproduce the germline sequence, and a read error may be involved. This chain connects TRBV6-5 to TRBJ1-5, with D unclear. The CDR3 sequence is 16 residues long. CDR1 and CDR2 (germline): MNHEY, SVGAGI. DNA of the CDR3: TGTGCCAGCAGTCACTCCCCCGCGGCCCGCAATCAGCCCCAGCATTTT. It is translated as CASSHSPAARNQPQHF.

This rearrangement joins TRBV6-6 to TRBJ2-5; D uncertain. CDR3 length equals 12 residues. Germline values: CDR1 MNHNY, CDR2 SVGAGI (reference sequence). The V end was cut by 0 bases, the J end by 4 bases, with 3 bases between. CDR3 residues: CASSYSRETQYF. The CDR3 DNA reads as TGTGCCAGCAGTTACTCAAGAGAGACCCAGTACTTC.

The V gene is TRBV2, the J gene TRBJ2-4; the D gene could be TRBD1 or TRBD2 (5 bases each). The V gene's germline CDR1 is SNHLY and CDR2 FYNNEI. This CDR3 region has 15 residues. Trimming took off 5 bases at V and 2 bases at J, with 13 bases between the two ends. The CDR3, as DNA: TGTGCCAGCAGTCAAGAGTGGGGGTCCAAAAACATTCAGTACTTC. It encodes CASSQEWGSKNIQYF. The variable domain in full, with the rest retrieved from reference TRBV2 and TRBJ2-4, is EPEVTQTPSHQVTQMGQEVILRCVPISNHLYFYWYRQILGQKVEFLVSFYNNEISEKSEIFDDQFSVERPDGSNFTLKIRSTKLEDSAMYFCASSQEWGSKNIQYFGAGTRLSVL.

The J gene is TRBJ1-6, the V gene TRBV7-8; D may be TRBD1 (5 bases). V lost 5 bases, J lost 5 bases, and 16 bases lay in between. Germline CDR1 reads SGHVS; CDR2 reads FQNEAQ. This CDR3 region has 16 residues. The CDR3 region has the DNA TGTGCCAGCAGCCTAATGGGGGGTGTCAATAATTCACCCCTCCACTTT. Its protein product is CASSLMGGVNNSPLHF.

The chain joins TRBV11-2 to TRBJ2-5; 9 bases align to TRBD2. The CDR3 runs to 17 residues. With V trimmed by 5 bases and J by 5 bases, 15 bases remained unmatched. The germline gives CDR1 SGHAT, CDR2 FQNNGV. CDR3 sequence (DNA): TGTGCCAGCAGCCCTCGGGGGGGCGGGGGGGCCCGGGAGACCCAGTACTTC. Amino acids: CASSPRGGGGARETQYF.

The rearrangement joins TRBV12-3 or TRBV12-4 to TRBJ1-5, with a weak D call TRBD1 (5 bases). The CDR3 covers 12 residues. Trimming took 6 bases from V and 11 from J, leaving 14 bases between them. The CDR3 region is CASSVEGMAQHF. CDR3 nucleotides: TGTGCCAGCAGCGTCGAGGGGATGGCCCAGCATTTT.

There are a few counts of this clone. The CDR3 reads CASSPGVDTSQAFF. The CDR3 coding sequence is TGTGCCAGTAGCCCTGGGGTCGATACGTCCCAAGCTTTCTTT. J is TRBJ1-1 and V is TRBV19; D not resolved. This CDR3 region has 14 residues. V was shortened by 6 bases and J by 9 bases, with 20 bases between the two germline ends. The germline V gene encodes CDR1 LNHDA and CDR2 SQIVND (reference sequence). The variable domain in full, completed from reference TRBV19 and TRBJ1-1, reads DGGITQSPKYLFRKEGQNVTLSCEQNLNHDAMYWYRQDPGQGLRLIYYSQIVNDFQKGDIAEGYSVSREKKESFPLTVTSAQKNPTAFYLCASSPGVDTSQAFFGQGTRLTVV.

The chain is built from TRBV25-1 and TRBJ2-3; D may be TRBD1 or TRBD2 (6 bases each). Trimming stripped 1 base from V and 3 bases from J, with 14 bases between. The CDR3 has 16 amino acids. In germline, CDR1 is MGHDK, CDR2 SYGVNS. CDR3 in amino acids: CASSEFGGLRTDTQYF. In DNA, the CDR3 is TGTGCCAGCAGTGAATTTGGGGGGCTCAGAACAGATACGCAGTATTTT.

V is TRBV11-2 and J is TRBJ2-5, with D possibly matching TRBD2 (6 bases). V gave up 1 base and J gave up 5 bases, with 14 bases separating them. This CDR3 contains 15 residues. In germline, CDR1 is SGHAT, CDR2 FQNNGV. The CDR3 protein is CASSLAGASWETQYF. DNA of the CDR3: TGTGCCAGCAGCTTAGCGGGAGCGTCATGGGAGACCCAGTACTTC.